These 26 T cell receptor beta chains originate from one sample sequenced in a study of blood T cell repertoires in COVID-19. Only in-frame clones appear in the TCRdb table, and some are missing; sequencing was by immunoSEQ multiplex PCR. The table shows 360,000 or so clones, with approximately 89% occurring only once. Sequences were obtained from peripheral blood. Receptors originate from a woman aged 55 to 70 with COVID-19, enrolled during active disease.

CDR3 in DNA: TGTGCCAGCAGTTTCAGAGGGACAGGGGTTAAGATGGGGAATGGCTACACCTTC. Amino acids: CASSFRGTGVKMGNGYTF. The genes are TRBV27 and TRBJ1-2; 10 nucleotides match TRBD1. The CDR3 length is 18 residues. J was trimmed by 6 bases and V by 3 bases; bases with no gene match: 16. CDR1 and CDR2 from the germline V gene are MNHEY and SMNVEV (reference sequence).

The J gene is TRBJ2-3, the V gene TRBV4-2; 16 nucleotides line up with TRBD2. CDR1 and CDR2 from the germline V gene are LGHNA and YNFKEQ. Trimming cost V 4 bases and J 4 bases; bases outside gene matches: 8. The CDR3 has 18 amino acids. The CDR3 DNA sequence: TGTGCCAGCAGCCCTCTGGGACTAGCGGGGGGGTTCGCAGATACGCAGTATTTT. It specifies CASSPLGLAGGFADTQYF.

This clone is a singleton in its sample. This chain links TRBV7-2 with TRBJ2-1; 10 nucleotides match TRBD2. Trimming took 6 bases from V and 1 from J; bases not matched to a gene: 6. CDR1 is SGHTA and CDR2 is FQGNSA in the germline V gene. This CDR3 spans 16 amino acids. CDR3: CASSFRTSGSYNEQFF. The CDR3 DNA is TGTGCCAGCAGTTTTAGGACTAGCGGTTCCTACAATGAGCAGTTCTTC.

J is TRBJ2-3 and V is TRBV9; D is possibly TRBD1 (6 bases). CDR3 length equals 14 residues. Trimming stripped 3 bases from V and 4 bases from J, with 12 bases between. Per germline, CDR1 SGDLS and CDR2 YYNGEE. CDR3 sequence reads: CASSGRQASDTQYF. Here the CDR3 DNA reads TGTGCCAGCAGCGGTAGACAGGCCTCAGATACGCAGTATTTT.

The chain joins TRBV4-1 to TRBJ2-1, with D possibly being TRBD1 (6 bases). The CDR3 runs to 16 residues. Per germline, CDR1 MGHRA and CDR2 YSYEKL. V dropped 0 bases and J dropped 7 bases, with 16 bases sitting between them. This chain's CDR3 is CASSQETGFGWNEQFF. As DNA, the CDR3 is TGCGCCAGCAGCCAAGAAACAGGGTTCGGGTGGAATGAGCAGTTCTTC.

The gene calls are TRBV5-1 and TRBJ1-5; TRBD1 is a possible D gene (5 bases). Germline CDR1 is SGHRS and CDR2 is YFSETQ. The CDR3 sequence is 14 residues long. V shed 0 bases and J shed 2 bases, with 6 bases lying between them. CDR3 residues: CASSLARGNQPQHF. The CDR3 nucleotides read TGCGCCAGCAGCTTGGCCAGGGGCAATCAGCCCCAGCATTTT.

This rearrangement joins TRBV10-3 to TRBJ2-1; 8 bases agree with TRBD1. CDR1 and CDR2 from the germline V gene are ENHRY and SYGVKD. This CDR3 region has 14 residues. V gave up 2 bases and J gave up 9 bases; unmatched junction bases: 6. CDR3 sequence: CAISEPTGAGEQFF. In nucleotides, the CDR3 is TGTGCCATCAGTGAGCCGACAGGGGCTGGTGAGCAGTTCTTC.

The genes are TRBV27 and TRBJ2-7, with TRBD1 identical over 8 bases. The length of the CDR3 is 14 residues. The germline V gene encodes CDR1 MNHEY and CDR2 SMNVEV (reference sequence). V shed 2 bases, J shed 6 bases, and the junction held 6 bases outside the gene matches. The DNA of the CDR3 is TGTGCCAGCAGTTTAGGCAGGGGGCCGGTCGAGCAGTACTTC. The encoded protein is CASSLGRGPVEQYF.

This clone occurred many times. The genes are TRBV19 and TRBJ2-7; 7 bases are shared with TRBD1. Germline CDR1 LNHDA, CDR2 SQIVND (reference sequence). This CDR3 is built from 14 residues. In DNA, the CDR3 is TGTGCGAGTCCTCCGGACAGGTTATCCTACGAGCAGTACTTC. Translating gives CASPPDRLSYEQYF.

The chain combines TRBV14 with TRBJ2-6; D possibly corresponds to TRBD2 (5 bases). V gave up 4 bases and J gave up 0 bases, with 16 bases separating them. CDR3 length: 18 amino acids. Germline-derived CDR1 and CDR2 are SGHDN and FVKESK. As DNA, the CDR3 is TGTGCCAGCAGCCCACAAAGGAGAGGGCTCTCTGGGGCCAACGTCCTGACTTTC. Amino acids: CASSPQRRGLSGANVLTF.

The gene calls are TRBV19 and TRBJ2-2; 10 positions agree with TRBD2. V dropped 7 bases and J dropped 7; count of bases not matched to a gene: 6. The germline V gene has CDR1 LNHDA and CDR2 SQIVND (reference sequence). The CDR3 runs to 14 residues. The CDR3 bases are TGTGCCAGTACCCCGGGACTAGCGAGCGGGGAGCTGTTTTTT. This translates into CASTPGLASGELFF.

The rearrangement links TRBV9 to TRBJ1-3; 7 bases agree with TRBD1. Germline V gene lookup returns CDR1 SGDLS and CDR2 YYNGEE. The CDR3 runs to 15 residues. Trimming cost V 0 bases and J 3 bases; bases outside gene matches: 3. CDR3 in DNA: TGTGCCAGCAGCGTAGAGGGGGCTCATGGAAACACCATATATTTT. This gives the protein CASSVEGAHGNTIYF.

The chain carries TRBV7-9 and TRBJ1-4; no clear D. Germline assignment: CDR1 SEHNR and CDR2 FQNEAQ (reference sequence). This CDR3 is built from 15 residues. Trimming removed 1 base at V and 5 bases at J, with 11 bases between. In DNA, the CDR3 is TGTGCCAGCAGCTTAGGCAGTGGACTCAATGAAAAACTGTTTTTT. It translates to CASSLGSGLNEKLFF.

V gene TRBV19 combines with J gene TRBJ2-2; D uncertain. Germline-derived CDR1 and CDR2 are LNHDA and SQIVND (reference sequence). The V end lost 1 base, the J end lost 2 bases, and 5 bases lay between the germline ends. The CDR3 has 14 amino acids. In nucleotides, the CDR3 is TGTGCCAGTAGTATAGCAGTTAACACCGGGGAGCTGTTTTTT. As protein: CASSIAVNTGELFF.

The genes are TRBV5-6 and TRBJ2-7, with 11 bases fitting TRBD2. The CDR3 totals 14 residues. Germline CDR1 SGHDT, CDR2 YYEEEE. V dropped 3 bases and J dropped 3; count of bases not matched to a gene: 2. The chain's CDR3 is CASSSSGGFYEQYF. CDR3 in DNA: TGTGCCAGCAGCTCTAGCGGGGGGTTCTACGAGCAGTACTTC.

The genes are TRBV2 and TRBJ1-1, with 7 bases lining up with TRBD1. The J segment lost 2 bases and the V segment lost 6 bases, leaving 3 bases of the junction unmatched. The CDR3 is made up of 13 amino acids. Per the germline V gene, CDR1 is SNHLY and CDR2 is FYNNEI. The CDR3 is CASRGTANTEAFF. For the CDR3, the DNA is TGTGCCAGCAGAGGGACAGCTAACACTGAAGCTTTCTTT. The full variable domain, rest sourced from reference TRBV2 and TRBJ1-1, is EPEVTQTPSHQVTQMGQEVILRCVPISNHLYFYWYRQILGQKVEFLVSFYNNEISEKSEIFDDQFSVERPDGSNFTLKIRSTKLEDSAMYFCASRGTANTEAFFGQGTRLTVV.

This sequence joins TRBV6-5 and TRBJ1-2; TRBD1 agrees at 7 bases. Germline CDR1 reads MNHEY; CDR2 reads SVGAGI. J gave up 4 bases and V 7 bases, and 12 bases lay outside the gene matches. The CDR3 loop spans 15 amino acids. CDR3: CASTPSTGYGYGYTF. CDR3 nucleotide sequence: TGTGCCAGCACCCCATCGACAGGGTATGGCTATGGCTACACCTTC.

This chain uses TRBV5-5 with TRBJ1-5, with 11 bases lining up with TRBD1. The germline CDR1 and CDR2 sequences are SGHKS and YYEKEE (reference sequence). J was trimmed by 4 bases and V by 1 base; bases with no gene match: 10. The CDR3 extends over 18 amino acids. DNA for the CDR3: TGTGCCAGCAGCTTGAATCTAGTGGGGACAGGGGGGAATCAGCCCCAGCATTTT. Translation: CASSLNLVGTGGNQPQHF.

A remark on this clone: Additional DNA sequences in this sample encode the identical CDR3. CDR3 sequence (DNA): TGCGCCAGCAGCTTGGCCGGAACAGGGCGTTCACCCCTCCACTTT. Translated, it gives CASSLAGTGRSPLHF. The chain combines TRBV5-1 with TRBJ1-6; a possible D gene is TRBD1 (6 bases). V gave up 0 bases and J gave up 9 bases, with 13 bases separating them. There are 15 residues in the CDR3. Per germline, CDR1 SGHRS and CDR2 YFSETQ.

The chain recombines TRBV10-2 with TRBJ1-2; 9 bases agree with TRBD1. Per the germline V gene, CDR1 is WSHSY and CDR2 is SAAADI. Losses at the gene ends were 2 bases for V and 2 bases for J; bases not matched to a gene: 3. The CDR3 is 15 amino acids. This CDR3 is CASSEPGTGNYGYTF. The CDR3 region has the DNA TGCGCCAGCAGTGAGCCAGGGACAGGGAACTATGGCTACACCTTC.

CDR3: CASSYSGTDPYGYTF. CDR3 DNA: TGTGCCAGTAGCTACTCCGGGACAGACCCCTATGGCTACACCTTC. The rearrangement uses TRBV19 and TRBJ1-2; 7 bases align to TRBD1. Germline-derived CDR1 and CDR2 are LNHDA and SQIVND (reference sequence). CDR3 length: 15 amino acids. V trimming: 6 bases; J trimming: 4 bases; junction bases outside the gene matches: 11.

The CDR3 is CASSMRTSGGTDTQYF. CDR3 coding DNA: TGTGCCAGCAGCATGCGGACTAGCGGGGGTACAGATACGCAGTATTTT. The chain employs TRBV7-3 and TRBJ2-3, with 13 bases identical to TRBD2. This CDR3 region has 16 residues. Germline V lookup: CDR1 SGHTA, CDR2 FQGTGA. V shed 5 bases, J shed 3 bases, and the junction held 5 bases outside the gene matches.

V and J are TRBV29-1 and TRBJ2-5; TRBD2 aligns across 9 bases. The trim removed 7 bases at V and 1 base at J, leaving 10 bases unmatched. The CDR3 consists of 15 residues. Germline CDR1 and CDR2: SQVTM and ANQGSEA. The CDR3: CSGTSWRGGQETQYF. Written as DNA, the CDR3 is TGCAGCGGGACCTCTTGGCGGGGGGGCCAAGAGACCCAGTACTTC.

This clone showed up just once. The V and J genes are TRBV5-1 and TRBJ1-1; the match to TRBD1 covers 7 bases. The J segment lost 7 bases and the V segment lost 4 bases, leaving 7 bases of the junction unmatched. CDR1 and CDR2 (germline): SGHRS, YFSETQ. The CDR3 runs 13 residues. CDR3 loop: CASSLRDSDEAFF. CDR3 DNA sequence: TGCGCCAGCAGCCTCCGGGACAGCGATGAAGCTTTCTTT.

CDR3: CASSLDRARANTEAFF. Here the CDR3 DNA reads TGTGCCAGCAGCCTAGACAGGGCCAGGGCGAACACTGAAGCTTTCTTT. The chain uses TRBV5-4 and TRBJ1-1; 7 nucleotides align to TRBD1. The V gene's germline CDR1 is SGHNT and CDR2 YYREEE (reference sequence). With V trimmed by 4 bases and J by 1 base, 10 bases remained unmatched. This CDR3 comprises 16 residues.

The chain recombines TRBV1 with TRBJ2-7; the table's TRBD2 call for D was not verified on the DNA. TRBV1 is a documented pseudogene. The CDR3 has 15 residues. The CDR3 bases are TGCACCAGCAGCCAAGAGATCGGGGGGTCGGACGAGCAGTACTTC. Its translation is CTSSQEIGGSDEQYF.